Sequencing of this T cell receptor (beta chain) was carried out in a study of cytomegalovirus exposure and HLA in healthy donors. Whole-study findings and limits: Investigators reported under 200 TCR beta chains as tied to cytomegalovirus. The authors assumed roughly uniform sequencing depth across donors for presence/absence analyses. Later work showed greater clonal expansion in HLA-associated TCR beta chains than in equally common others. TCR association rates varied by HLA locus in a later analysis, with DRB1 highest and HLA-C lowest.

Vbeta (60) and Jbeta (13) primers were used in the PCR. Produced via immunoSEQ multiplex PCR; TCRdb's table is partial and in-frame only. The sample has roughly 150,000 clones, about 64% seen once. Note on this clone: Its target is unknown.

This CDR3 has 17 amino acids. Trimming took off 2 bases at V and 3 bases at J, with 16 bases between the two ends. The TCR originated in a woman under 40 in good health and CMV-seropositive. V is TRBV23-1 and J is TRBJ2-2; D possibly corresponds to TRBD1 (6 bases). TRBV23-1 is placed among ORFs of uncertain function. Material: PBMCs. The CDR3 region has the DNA TGCGCCAGCAGTCAACCCCTCCGGGACACGGACACCGGGGAGCTGTTTTTT. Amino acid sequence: CASSQPLRDTDTGELFF.